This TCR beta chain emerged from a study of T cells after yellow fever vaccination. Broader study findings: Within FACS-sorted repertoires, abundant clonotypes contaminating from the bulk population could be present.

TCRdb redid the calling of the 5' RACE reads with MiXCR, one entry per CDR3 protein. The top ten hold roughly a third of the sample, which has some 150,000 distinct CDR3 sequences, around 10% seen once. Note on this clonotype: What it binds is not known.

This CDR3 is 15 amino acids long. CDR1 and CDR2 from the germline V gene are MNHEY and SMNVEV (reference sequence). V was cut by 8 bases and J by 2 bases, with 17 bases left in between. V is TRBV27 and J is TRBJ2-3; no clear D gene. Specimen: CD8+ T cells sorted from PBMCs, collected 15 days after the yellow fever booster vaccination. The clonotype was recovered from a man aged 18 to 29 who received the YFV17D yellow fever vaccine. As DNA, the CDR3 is TGTGCCAGCGCCCTGACACCACACTCCACAGATACGCAGTATTTT. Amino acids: CASALTPHSTDTQYF.